One sample yielded the 32 T cell receptor beta chains listed below, sequenced in a study of blood T cell repertoires in COVID-19. Measured with immunoSEQ multiplex PCR; TCRdb has only the in-frame clones, and not every one. Of under 300,000 clones detected, roughly nine tenths appear once; the ten largest clones hold under 6.5%. Sequenced sample: PBMCs or T cells enriched from blood (not recorded which). The receptors derive from a woman in her thirties with acute COVID-19.

The V and J genes are TRBV6-5 and TRBJ2-1; 11 bases line up with TRBD1. Germline V CDR1 and CDR2: MNHEY, SVGAGI. The trim removed 7 bases at V and 9 bases at J, leaving 8 bases unmatched. CDR3 length: 14 amino acids. CDR3 amino acids: CASKDRGRKSEQFF. The CDR3 nucleotides are TGTGCCAGCAAGGACAGGGGGCGCAAGTCTGAGCAGTTCTTC.

V is TRBV19 and J is TRBJ1-2; 7 nucleotides agree with TRBD1. Germline assignment: CDR1 LNHDA and CDR2 SQIVND (reference sequence). V trimming: 6 bases; J trimming: 4 bases; junction bases outside the gene matches: 8. This CDR3 contains 14 residues. The CDR3 loop reads CASRDPDRIYGYTF. The CDR3 region has the DNA TGTGCCAGTAGGGACCCGGACAGGATCTATGGCTACACCTTC.

This clone was counted between two and nine times. This chain connects TRBV2 to TRBJ2-2, with a tentative D call TRBD2 (5 bases). Trimming took off 3 bases at V and 1 base at J, with 9 bases between the two ends. Germline values: CDR1 SNHLY, CDR2 FYNNEI. The CDR3 is made up of 15 amino acids. DNA of the CDR3: TGTGCCAGCAGTGAGGTGAGGGTGAACACCGGGGAGCTGTTTTTT. This encodes CASSEVRVNTGELFF.

The chain has TRBV7-9 and TRBJ1-2; TRBD1 matches at 9 bases. Unmatched junction bases numbered 10, after V lost 5 bases and J lost 3 bases. Germline V CDR1 and CDR2: SEHNR, FQNEAQ (reference sequence). The CDR3 runs 16 residues. In DNA, the CDR3 is TGTGCCAGCAGCATACGGGACAGGGCTCATGACTATGGCTACACCTTC. It yields the protein CASSIRDRAHDYGYTF.

The V gene is TRBV11-1, the J gene TRBJ2-3; a possible D gene is TRBD1 (5 bases). Germline CDR1 SGHAT, CDR2 FQDESV (reference sequence). This CDR3 has 12 amino acids. V was cut by 5 bases and J by 7 bases, with 10 bases left in between. In DNA form, the CDR3 reads TGTGCCAGCAGCCAAGGGGTGCATACGCAGTATTTT. The encoded protein is CASSQGVHTQYF.

The chain uses TRBV6-5 and TRBJ2-7; 8 positions match TRBD1. Germline lookup yields CDR1 MNHEY and CDR2 SVGAGI. The V gene end was trimmed by 4 bases and the J gene end by 4 bases; junction bases not matched to a gene: 9. The CDR3 is made up of 15 amino acids. The CDR3 bases are TGTGCCAGCAGTTTGTCCGGGACAGGCCTATACGAGCAGTACTTC. It codes for CASSLSGTGLYEQYF.

This clone was seen more than once but under ten times. This rearrangement joins TRBV4-1 to TRBJ1-5; possible D gene TRBD1, 5 bases. Germline assignment: CDR1 MGHRA and CDR2 YSYEKL. Trimming removed 0 bases at V and 5 bases at J, with 8 bases between. The CDR3 has 14 amino acids. CDR3 in DNA: TGCGCCAGCAGCCAAGAGGCGGGGGATCAGCCCCAGCATTTT. Its translation: CASSQEAGDQPQHF.

The chain links TRBV5-1 to TRBJ1-1, with 7 bases that match TRBD1. CDR3 length equals 16 residues. CDR1 and CDR2 (germline): SGHRS, YFSETQ. V lost 3 bases and J lost 2; bases outside the gene matches: 10. The CDR3: CASSSQKTGINTEAFF. DNA for the CDR3: TGCGCCAGCAGCTCGCAAAAGACAGGGATTAACACTGAAGCTTTCTTT.

The chain links TRBV7-8 to TRBJ2-1; 9 positions match TRBD2. The CDR3 is 17 residues long. V trimming: 5 bases; J trimming: 9 bases; junction bases outside the gene matches: 17. Germline values: CDR1 SGHVS, CDR2 FQNEAQ. The DNA for the CDR3 is TGTGCCAGCAGCCTCTCCTTGGGTAGCGGGAGAGCGGGTGAGCAGTTCTTC. Translating gives CASSLSLGSGRAGEQFF.

The chain joins TRBV5-4 to TRBJ2-3; 9 nucleotides match TRBD2. V lost 4 bases, J lost 1 base, and 4 bases stayed unmatched. The germline CDR1 and CDR2 sequences are SGHNT and YYREEE (reference sequence). CDR3 length: 15 residues. The CDR3 loop is CASSARTSGTDTQYF. DNA of the CDR3: TGTGCCAGCAGCGCCAGGACTAGCGGCACAGATACGCAGTATTTT.

The chain employs TRBV19 and TRBJ1-1; D gene ambiguous. V was shortened by 3 bases and J by 11 bases, with 10 bases between the two germline ends. The length of the CDR3 is 11 residues. Per the germline V gene, CDR1 is LNHDA and CDR2 is SQIVND (reference sequence). CDR3 sequence reads: CASSIPYEAFF. The CDR3 DNA sequence: TGTGCCAGTAGTATCCCGTATGAGGCTTTCTTT. The whole variable domain, remainder taken from reference TRBV19 and TRBJ1-1, is DGGITQSPKYLFRKEGQNVTLSCEQNLNHDAMYWYRQDPGQGLRLIYYSQIVNDFQKGDIAEGYSVSREKKESFPLTVTSAQKNPTAFYLCASSIPYEAFFGQGTRLTVV.

The chain carries TRBV2 and TRBJ1-5; 8 nucleotides match TRBD1. V gave up 4 bases and J gave up 3 bases; unmatched junction bases: 5. Germline CDR1 SNHLY, CDR2 FYNNEI. The CDR3 covers 15 residues. In DNA form, the CDR3 reads TGTGCCAGCAGTGGCACAGGGGGGACCAATCAGCCCCAGCATTTT. This encodes CASSGTGGTNQPQHF.

On this clone: Since a much larger clone is just one base distant, this may be a read error. This CDR3 is also generated by other DNA sequences in the sample. V and J are TRBV11-2 and TRBJ2-1; 10 bases line up with TRBD1. CDR1 SGHAT and CDR2 FQNNGV come from the germline V gene. The CDR3 extends over 19 amino acids. CDR3 sequence: CASSLDRGLRGGLDNEQFF. CDR3 nucleotides: TGTGCCAGCAGCCTAGACAGGGGGCTGCGAGGGGGGCTGGACAATGAGCAGTTCTTC.

V usage is TRBV7-9 and J usage is TRBJ2-5; TRBD1 aligns across 9 bases. The CDR3 runs to 12 residues. The junction had 1 base not matched to a gene; V was cut back by 6 bases and J by 5 bases. Per germline, CDR1 SEHNR and CDR2 FQNEAQ (reference sequence). CDR3: CASRGQGETQYF. CDR3 DNA sequence: TGTGCCAGCAGAGGACAGGGGGAGACCCAGTACTTC.

V is TRBV19 and J is TRBJ1-6; 11 bases agree with TRBD1. With V trimmed by 7 bases and J by 10 bases, 6 bases remained unmatched. Germline-derived CDR1 and CDR2 are LNHDA and SQIVND (reference sequence). The CDR3 runs to 14 residues. The CDR3 region is CASTADRGQSPLHF. DNA for the CDR3: TGTGCCAGTACCGCGGACAGGGGGCAGTCACCCCTCCACTTT.

The rearrangement joins TRBV11-2 to TRBJ2-7, with TRBD1 matching 9 bases. The CDR3 has 15 residues. CDR1 SGHAT and CDR2 FQNNGV come from the germline V gene. Losses at the gene ends were 2 bases for V and 3 bases for J; bases not matched to a gene: 5. The CDR3 coding sequence is TGTGCCAGCAGCTTATTAAGGGACAGGGACTACGAGCAGTACTTC. This sequence encodes CASSLLRDRDYEQYF.

The CDR3 here is CASRRIDRNTEAFF. CDR3 nucleotides: TGTGCCAGCAGGAGGATTGACAGAAACACTGAAGCTTTCTTT. The chain carries TRBV6-5 and TRBJ1-1; maybe TRBD1 (5 bases). The V end was cut by 6 bases, the J end by 2 bases, with 13 bases between. The CDR3 extends over 14 amino acids. Germline CDR1 reads MNHEY; CDR2 reads SVGAGI.

This clone was found once. CDR3 DNA: TGTGCCAGCAGTCGAGCGGGCGAAACCTACGAGCAGTACTTC. Residues: CASSRAGETYEQYF. This rearrangement joins TRBV13 to TRBJ2-7; D perhaps matches TRBD2 (6 bases). CDR3 length equals 14 residues. CDR1 and CDR2 from the germline V gene are PRHDT and FYEKMQ (reference sequence). V shed 6 bases and J shed 2 bases, with 14 bases lying between them.

The V gene is TRBV28, the J gene TRBJ1-1; D remains unclear. V lost 3 bases, J lost 5 bases, and 16 bases lay in between. The CDR3 is 15 residues long. From germline, CDR1 is MDHEN and CDR2 SYDVKM. CDR3 sequence: CASSFGVVGETEAFF. The CDR3 region has the DNA TGTGCCAGCAGTTTTGGTGTGGTGGGAGAGACTGAAGCTTTCTTT.

The rearrangement uses TRBV27 and TRBJ1-1; D is unresolved. The V and J ends lost 6 bases and 0 bases respectively, with 11 bases between them. Germline-derived CDR1 and CDR2 are MNHEY and SMNVEV (reference sequence). The length of the CDR3 is 14 residues. CDR3: CASSQQYLNTEAFF. The DNA for the CDR3 is TGTGCCAGCAGCCAACAATACCTGAACACTGAAGCTTTCTTT.

V is TRBV3-1 (or the pseudogene TRBV3-2) and J is TRBJ2-3; TRBD2 aligns across 11 bases. Germline V gene lookup returns CDR1 LGHDT and CDR2 YNNKEL (reference sequence). The V and J ends lost 1 base and 4 bases, in that order; junction bases with no gene match: 13. The CDR3 covers 19 residues. This CDR3 reads CASSQAARLAGPRADTQYF. The CDR3 coding sequence is TGTGCCAGCAGCCAAGCCGCACGACTAGCGGGGCCCCGCGCAGATACGCAGTATTTT.

The chain links TRBV6-2 or TRBV6-3 to TRBJ2-7; possibly TRBD2 for D (6 bases). This CDR3 spans 15 amino acids. Germline CDR1 MNHEY, CDR2 SVGEGT. V lost 2 bases to trimming and J lost 3 bases, with 14 bases between them. CDR3 residues: CASSYERGLNYEQYF. The CDR3 DNA sequence: TGTGCCAGCAGTTACGAACGGGGGTTAAACTACGAGCAGTACTTC.

The chain joins TRBV7-2 to TRBJ2-1, with TRBD2 matching 7 bases. Germline V gives CDR1 SGHTA, CDR2 FQGNSA. This CDR3 contains 14 residues. With V trimmed by 1 base and J by 7 bases, 4 bases remained unmatched. The CDR3 region has the DNA TGTGCCAGCAGCTTAGAGGTTAGCGGGAATGAGCAGTTCTTC. Translated: CASSLEVSGNEQFF.

This chain links TRBV12-3 or TRBV12-4 with TRBJ1-4; maybe TRBD1 (5 bases). Trimming left V 6 bases short and J 7 bases short, with 12 bases between. CDR3 length: 13 residues. CDR3 region: CASRGAFGEKLFF. The CDR3 DNA reads TGTGCCAGCAGAGGGGCATTCGGTGAAAAACTGTTTTTT.

The chain combines TRBV27 with TRBJ2-7; maybe TRBD1 (5 bases). The CDR3 is 15 residues long. Germline CDR1 and CDR2: MNHEY and SMNVEV (reference sequence). Trimming pared 6 bases from V and 5 bases from J, leaving 20 bases between. CDR3 amino acids: CASRRTLLQANEQYF. The CDR3 DNA is TGTGCCAGCAGACGGACCTTACTACAGGCGAACGAGCAGTACTTC.

This rearrangement joins TRBV24-1 to TRBJ2-1; 10 bases line up with TRBD2. The CDR3 spans 18 residues. In germline, CDR1 is KGHDR, CDR2 SFDVKD. V shed 4 bases, J shed 6 bases, and the junction held 14 bases outside the gene matches. CDR3: CATSDLNSGGQTRNEQFF. CDR3 coding DNA: TGTGCCACCAGTGACCTCAATAGCGGGGGGCAAACCCGCAATGAGCAGTTCTTC.

This rearrangement joins TRBV6-5 to TRBJ1-2; 9 nucleotides match TRBD1. This CDR3 has 15 residues. Germline V gene lookup returns CDR1 MNHEY and CDR2 SVGAGI. V was pared by 4 bases and J by 8 bases, with 11 bases of the junction left unmatched. The CDR3 DNA sequence: TGTGCCAGCAGTTCGGGCCGGGACAGGGAAAACGGCTACACCTTC. This gives the protein CASSSGRDRENGYTF.

J is TRBJ2-5 and V is TRBV2; weak D call: TRBD1 (6 bases). This CDR3 has 14 residues. Germline CDR1 reads SNHLY; CDR2 reads FYNNEI. V was pared by 4 bases and J by 5 bases, with 14 bases between. CDR3 sequence (DNA): TGTGCCAGCAGTGTATCGACAGGTCCGGAGACCCAGTACTTC. Protein: CASSVSTGPETQYF.

The rearrangement joins TRBV11-2 to TRBJ1-1; D gene ambiguous. V dropped 4 bases and J dropped 8 bases, with 14 bases sitting between them. The CDR3 covers 13 residues. Germline CDR1 is SGHAT and CDR2 is FQNNGV. The CDR3, as DNA: TGTGCCAGCAGCTCGCTTGGGAGGGTAGAAGCTTTCTTT. It yields the protein CASSSLGRVEAFF.

This clone was seen only once. At one end, the junction sequence differs from germline, possibly due to a read error. This chain links TRBV2 with TRBJ2-3; 10 bases are shared with TRBD1. Germline CDR1 is SNHLY and CDR2 is FYNNEI. The CDR3 runs 15 residues. The DNA of the CDR3 is TGTGCCAGCAGTCAAGCGGGACAGGGGACAGATACGCAGTATTTT. Its translation is CASSQAGQGTDTQYF.

The chain combines TRBV5-1 with TRBJ2-3; 9 bases line up with TRBD1. Germline CDR1 is SGHRS and CDR2 is YFSETQ. The CDR3 extends over 16 amino acids. V dropped 4 bases and J dropped 3; count of bases not matched to a gene: 9. In DNA form, the CDR3 reads TGCGCCAGCAGCCTTCTGACAGGGGGGGGAACAGATACGCAGTATTTT. Translated, it gives CASSLLTGGGTDTQYF.

The chain couples TRBV27 to TRBJ2-7; D is possibly TRBD1 (6 bases). Germline CDR1 reads MNHEY; CDR2 reads SMNVEV (reference sequence). The CDR3 has 14 residues. V lost 5 bases and J 2 bases, leaving 13 bases between the germline ends. CDR3: CASSPQGGAYEQYF. The CDR3 coding sequence is TGTGCCAGCAGTCCTCAAGGGGGAGCCTACGAGCAGTACTTC.